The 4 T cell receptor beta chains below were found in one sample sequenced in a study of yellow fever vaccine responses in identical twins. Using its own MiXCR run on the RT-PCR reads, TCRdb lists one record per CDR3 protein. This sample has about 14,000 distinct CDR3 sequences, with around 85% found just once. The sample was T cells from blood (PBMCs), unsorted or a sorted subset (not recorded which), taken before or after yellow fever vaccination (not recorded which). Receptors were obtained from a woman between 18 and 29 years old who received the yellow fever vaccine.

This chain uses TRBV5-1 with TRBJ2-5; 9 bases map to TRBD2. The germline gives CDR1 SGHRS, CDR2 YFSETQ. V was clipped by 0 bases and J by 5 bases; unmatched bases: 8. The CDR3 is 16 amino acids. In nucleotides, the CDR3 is TGCGCCAGCAGCTTGGGTAAGACTAGCGGTGGTGAGACCCAGTACTTC. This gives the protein CASSLGKTSGGETQYF. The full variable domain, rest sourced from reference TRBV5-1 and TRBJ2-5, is KAGVTQTPRYLIKTRGQQVTLSCSPISGHRSVSWYQQTPGQGLQFLFEYFSETQRNKGNFPGRFSGRQFSNSRSEMNVSTLELGDSALYLCASSLGKTSGGETQYFGPGTRLLVL.

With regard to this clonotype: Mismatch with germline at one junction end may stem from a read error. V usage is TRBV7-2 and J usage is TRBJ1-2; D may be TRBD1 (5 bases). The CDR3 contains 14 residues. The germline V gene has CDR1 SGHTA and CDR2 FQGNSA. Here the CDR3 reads CASSLAGVGYGYTF. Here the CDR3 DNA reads TGTGCCAGCAGCCTAGCGGGGGTTGGCTATGGCTACACCTTC.

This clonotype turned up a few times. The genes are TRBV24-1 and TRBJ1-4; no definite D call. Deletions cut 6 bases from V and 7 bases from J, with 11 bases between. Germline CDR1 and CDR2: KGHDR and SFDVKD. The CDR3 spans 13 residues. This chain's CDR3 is CATSSGSGEKLFF. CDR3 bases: TGTGCCACCAGTTCAGGTTCGGGTGAAAAACTGTTTTTT.

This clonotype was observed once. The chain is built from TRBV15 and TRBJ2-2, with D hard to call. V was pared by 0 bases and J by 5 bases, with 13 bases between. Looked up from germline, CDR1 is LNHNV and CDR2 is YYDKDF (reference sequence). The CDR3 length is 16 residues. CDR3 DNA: TGTGCCACCAGCAGAGACTACCCTTGGGCTACCGGGGAGCTGTTTTTT. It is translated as CATSRDYPWATGELFF.